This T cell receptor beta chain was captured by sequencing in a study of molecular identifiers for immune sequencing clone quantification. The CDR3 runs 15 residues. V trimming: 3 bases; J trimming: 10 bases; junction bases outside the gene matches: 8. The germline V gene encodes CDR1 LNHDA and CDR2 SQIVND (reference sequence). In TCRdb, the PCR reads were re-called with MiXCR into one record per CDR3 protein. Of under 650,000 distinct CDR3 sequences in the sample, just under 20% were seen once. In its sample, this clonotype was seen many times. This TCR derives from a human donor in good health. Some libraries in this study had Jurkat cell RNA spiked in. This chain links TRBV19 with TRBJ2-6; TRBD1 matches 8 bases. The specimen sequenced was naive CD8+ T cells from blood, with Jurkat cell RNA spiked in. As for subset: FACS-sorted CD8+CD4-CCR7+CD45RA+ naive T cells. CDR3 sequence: CASSMGDRSANVLTF. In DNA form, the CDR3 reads TGTGCCAGTAGTATGGGGGACAGGTCGGCAAACGTCCTGACTTTC.